This TCR beta chain is drawn from a study of post-analysis software for immune sequencing data. In the study overall: Courses of disease covered relapsing-remitting, secondary progressive and progressive-relapsing multiple sclerosis. Study conclusions and caveats: The five TRBV segments detected at higher frequency in patients than in controls included TRBV5-6, TRBV5-1 and TRBV20-1. Controls significantly exceeded multiple sclerosis patients in normalized Chao1 diversity.

This clonotype was recorded a few times. Its antigen is as yet unknown. Incorporated into the TCR beta cDNA libraries were unique molecular identifiers, which served to reduce PCR and sequencing biases. TCRdb passed the PCR reads through MiXCR, listing each CDR3 protein once. The table lists a few hundred thousand distinct CDR3 sequences, roughly 30% of them singletons. Germline lookup yields CDR1 SGHTA and CDR2 FQGNSA. CDR3 size: 16 residues. V lost 3 bases, J lost 1 base, and 15 bases lay in between. The V call is TRBV7-2, the J call TRBJ2-5; possible D gene TRBD1, 6 bases. The TCR sequence derives from a girl aged 10-17 years with multiple sclerosis. The source material was blood. DNA of the CDR3: TGTGCCAGCAGCTTTTGGATGACAGGATCCCAAGAGACCCAGTACTTC. Translated: CASSFWMTGSQETQYF.